This TCR beta chain was identified during a study of blood T cell repertoires in COVID-19. This clone was recorded once. Sequenced by immunoSEQ multiplex PCR; TCRdb stores in-frame clones only, minus some. The sample yields approximately 240,000 clones, roughly 87% seen once. This CDR3 contains 14 residues. Germline loops: CDR1 ENHRY, CDR2 SYGVKD. Germline trimming cut 4 bases from V and 3 bases from J; bases unmatched to any gene: 1. This receptor was taken from a woman aged 30 to 39 with acute COVID-19. The chain carries TRBV10-3 and TRBJ1-2; 11 bases are shared with TRBD1. Material for sequencing was PBMCs or T cells enriched from blood (not recorded which). The CDR3 DNA follows: TGTGCCATCAGTGGGGGACAGGGGGACTATGGCTACACCTTC. It translates to CAISGGQGDYGYTF.